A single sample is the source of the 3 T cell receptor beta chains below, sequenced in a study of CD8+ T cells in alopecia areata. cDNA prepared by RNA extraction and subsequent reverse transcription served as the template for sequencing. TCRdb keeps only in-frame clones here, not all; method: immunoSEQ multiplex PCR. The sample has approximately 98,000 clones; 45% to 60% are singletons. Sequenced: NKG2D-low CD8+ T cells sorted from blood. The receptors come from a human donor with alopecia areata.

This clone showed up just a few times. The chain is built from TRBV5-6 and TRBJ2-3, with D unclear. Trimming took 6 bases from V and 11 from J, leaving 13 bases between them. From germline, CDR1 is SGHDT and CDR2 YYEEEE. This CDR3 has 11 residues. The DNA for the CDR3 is TGTGCCAGCATCCATGGGGTCCTGCAGTATTTT. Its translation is CASIHGVLQYF.

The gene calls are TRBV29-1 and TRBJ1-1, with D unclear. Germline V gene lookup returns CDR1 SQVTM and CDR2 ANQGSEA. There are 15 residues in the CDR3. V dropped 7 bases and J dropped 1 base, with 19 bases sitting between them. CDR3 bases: TGCAGCGCCACCGACATAAGGGTGACGAACACTGAAGCTTTCTTT. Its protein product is CSATDIRVTNTEAFF.

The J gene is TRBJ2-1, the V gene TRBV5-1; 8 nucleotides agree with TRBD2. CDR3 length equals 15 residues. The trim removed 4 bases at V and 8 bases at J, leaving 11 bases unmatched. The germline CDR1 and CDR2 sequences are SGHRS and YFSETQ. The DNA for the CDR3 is TGCGCCAGCAGCCCGGGGGGGGCCAGCCACTATGAGCAGTTCTTC. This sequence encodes CASSPGGASHYEQFF.